The source of this T cell receptor beta chain is a study of brain metastases from non-small cell lung cancer. This clone was recorded a few times. Its antigen is undetermined. Regarding the study as a whole: Fewer infiltrating T cells were found in brain metastases than primaries.

Assay: immunoSEQ multiplex PCR; the TCRdb copy retains only in-frame clones and omits some. The sample carries around 1,300 clones, around three quarters recorded once. The length of the CDR3 is 13 residues. Trimming took off 2 bases at V and 6 bases at J, with 11 bases between the two ends. CDR1 is MNHNY, CDR2 SVGAGI, per germline (reference sequence). The sequenced sample was tissue from a brain metastasis. The clonotype originates from a donor aged 40 or over with non-small cell lung cancer. The chain uses TRBV6-6 and TRBJ2-7; D possibly matches TRBD1 or TRBD2 (5 bases each). Here the CDR3 reads CASSYGQGGEQYF. The CDR3 DNA sequence: TGTGCCAGCAGTTACGGACAAGGAGGCGAGCAGTACTTC.